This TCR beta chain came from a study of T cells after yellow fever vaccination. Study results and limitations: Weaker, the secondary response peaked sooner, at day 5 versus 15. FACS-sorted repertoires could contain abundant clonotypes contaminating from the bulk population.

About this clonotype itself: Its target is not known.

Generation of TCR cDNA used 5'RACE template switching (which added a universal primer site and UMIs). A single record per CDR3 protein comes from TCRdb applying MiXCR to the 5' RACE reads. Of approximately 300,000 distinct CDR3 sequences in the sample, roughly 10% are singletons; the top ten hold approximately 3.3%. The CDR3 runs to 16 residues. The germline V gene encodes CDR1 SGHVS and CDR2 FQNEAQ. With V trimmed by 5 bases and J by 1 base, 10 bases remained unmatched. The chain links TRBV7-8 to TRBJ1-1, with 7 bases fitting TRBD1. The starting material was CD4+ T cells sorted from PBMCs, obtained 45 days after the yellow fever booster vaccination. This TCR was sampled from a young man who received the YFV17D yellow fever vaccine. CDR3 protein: CASSPGGGTRNTEAFF. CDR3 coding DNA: TGTGCCAGCAGCCCAGGGGGAGGGACGAGGAACACTGAAGCTTTCTTT.